This T cell receptor beta chain was sequenced during a study of blood T cell repertoires in COVID-19. Per the original methods: Amplification from reference gene primers served as the basis for estimated nucleated cell counts. The protocol was immunoSEQ multiplex PCR, while the TCRdb copy is restricted to in-frame clones and leaves out a portion. The V and J calls and the clone size are those of that table, but D and trimming were determined from the DNA. The data show 120,000 or so clones, under 75% seen once. Germline V gives CDR1 KGHSH, CDR2 LQKENI. The CDR3 has 15 residues. V dropped 6 bases and J dropped 0 bases, with 12 bases sitting between them. The sample holds a few counts of this clone. Other DNA sequences in the sample encode the same CDR3.

The chain carries TRBV18 and TRBJ1-3, with D perhaps TRBD1 (6 bases). The sequencing input was peripheral blood. This TCR derives from a woman aged 60-70 years with acute or convalescent COVID-19. The CDR3 nucleotides are TGTGCCAGCTCTTCCGGACAGAGCTCTGGAAACACCATATATTTT. It yields the protein CASSSGQSSGNTIYF.